The present T cell receptor beta chain was sequenced within a study of cytomegalovirus exposure and HLA in healthy donors. The study, taken as a whole, reports: TCR association rates varied by HLA locus in a later analysis, with DRB1 highest and HLA-C lowest.

The CDR3 contains 14 residues. With 5 bases clipped from V and 3 bases from J, the junction kept 3 bases outside the gene matches. From germline, CDR1 is MNHNS and CDR2 SASEGT. The PCR employed 60 Vbeta primers together with 13 Jbeta primers. Authors' data handling: An analysis that came later counted 80 million or so unique TCR beta chains, some 11 million shared. Clones were sequenced by immunoSEQ multiplex PCR, and TCRdb holds only the in-frame ones, with some missing. V and J calls and clone size are as listed in that table; D and trimming were resolved from the DNA. The sample carries some 130,000 clones, 65% to 70% recorded once. A remark on this clone: Its antigen is not known.

This TCR derives from a human donor in good health. The sequencing sample was made of PBMCs. The chain couples TRBV6-1 to TRBJ2-7; 11 nucleotides line up with TRBD1. Here the CDR3 reads CASSLGTGGYEQYF. The CDR3, as DNA: TGTGCCAGCAGTCTAGGGACAGGGGGCTACGAGCAGTACTTC.